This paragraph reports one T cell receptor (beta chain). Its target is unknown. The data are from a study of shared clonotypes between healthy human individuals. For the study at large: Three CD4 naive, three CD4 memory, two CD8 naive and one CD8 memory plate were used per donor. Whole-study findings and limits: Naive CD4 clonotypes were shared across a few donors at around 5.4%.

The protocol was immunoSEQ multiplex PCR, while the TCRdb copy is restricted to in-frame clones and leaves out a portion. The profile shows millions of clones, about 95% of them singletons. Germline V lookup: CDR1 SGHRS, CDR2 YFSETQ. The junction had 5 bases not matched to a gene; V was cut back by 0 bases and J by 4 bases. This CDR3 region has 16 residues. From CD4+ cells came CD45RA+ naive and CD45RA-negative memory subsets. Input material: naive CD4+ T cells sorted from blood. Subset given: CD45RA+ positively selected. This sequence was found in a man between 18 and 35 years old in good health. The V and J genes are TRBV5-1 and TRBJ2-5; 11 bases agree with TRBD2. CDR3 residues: CASSLETSGVGETQYF. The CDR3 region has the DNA TGCGCCAGCAGCTTGGAGACTAGCGGGGTGGGAGAGACCCAGTACTTC.